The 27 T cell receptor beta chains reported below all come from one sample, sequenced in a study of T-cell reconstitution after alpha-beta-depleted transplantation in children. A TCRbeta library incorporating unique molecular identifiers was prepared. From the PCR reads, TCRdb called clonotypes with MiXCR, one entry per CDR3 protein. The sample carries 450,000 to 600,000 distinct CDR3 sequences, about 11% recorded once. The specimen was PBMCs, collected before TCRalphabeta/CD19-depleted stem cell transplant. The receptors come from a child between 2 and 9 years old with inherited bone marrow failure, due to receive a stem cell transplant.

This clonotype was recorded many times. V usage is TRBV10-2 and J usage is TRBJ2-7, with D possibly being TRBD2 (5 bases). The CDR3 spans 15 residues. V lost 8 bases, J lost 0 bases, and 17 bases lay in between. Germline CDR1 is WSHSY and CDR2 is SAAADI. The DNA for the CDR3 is TGCGCCAGCCGTCAGGAGGTGGGGATCTCCTACGAGCAGTACTTC. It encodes CASRQEVGISYEQYF.

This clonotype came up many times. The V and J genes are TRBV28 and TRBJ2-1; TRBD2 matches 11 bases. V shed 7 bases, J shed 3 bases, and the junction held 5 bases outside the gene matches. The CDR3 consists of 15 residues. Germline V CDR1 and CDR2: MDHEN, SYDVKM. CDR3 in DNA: TGTGCCAGCACTAGCGGGAGGTATTTCTACAATGAGCAGTTCTTC. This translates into CASTSGRYFYNEQFF.

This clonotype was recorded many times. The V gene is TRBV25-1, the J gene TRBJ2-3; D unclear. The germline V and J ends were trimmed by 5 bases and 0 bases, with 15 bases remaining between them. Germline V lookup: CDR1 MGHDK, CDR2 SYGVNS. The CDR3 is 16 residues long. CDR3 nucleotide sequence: TGTGCCAGCAGTCCACGACACTTTTCTAGCACAGATACGCAGTATTTT. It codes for CASSPRHFSSTDTQYF.

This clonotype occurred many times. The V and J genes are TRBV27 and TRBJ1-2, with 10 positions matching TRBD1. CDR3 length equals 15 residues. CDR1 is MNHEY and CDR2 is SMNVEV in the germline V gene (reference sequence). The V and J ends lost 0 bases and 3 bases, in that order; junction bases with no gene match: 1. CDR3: CASSLSGTGDYGYTF. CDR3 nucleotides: TGTGCCAGCAGTTTATCGGGGACAGGGGACTATGGCTACACCTTC.

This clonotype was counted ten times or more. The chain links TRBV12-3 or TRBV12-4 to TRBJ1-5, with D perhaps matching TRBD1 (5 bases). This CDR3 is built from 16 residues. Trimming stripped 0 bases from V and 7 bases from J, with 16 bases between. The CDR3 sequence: CASSLAGTAARQPQHF. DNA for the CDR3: TGTGCCAGCAGTTTAGCCGGGACCGCTGCTCGGCAGCCCCAGCATTTT.

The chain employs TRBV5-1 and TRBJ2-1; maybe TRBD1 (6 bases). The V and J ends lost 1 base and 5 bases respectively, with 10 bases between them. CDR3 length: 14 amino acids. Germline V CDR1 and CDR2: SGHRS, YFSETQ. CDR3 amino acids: CASSLTGTHNEQFF. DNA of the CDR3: TGCGCCAGCAGCTTGACAGGGACCCACAATGAGCAGTTCTTC.

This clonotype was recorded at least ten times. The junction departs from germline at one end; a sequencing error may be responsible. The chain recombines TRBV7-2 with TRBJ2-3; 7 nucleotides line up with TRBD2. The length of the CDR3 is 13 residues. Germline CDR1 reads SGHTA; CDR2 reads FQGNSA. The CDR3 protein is CASSVPWSGTPIF. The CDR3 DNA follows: TGTGCCAGCAGCGTTCCGTGGAGCGGGACCCCCATTTTT. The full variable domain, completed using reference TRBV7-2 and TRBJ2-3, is GAGVSQSPSNKVTEKGKDVELRCDPISGHTALYWYRQSLGQGLEFLIYFQGNSAPDKSGLPSDRFSAERTGGSVSTLTIQRTQQEDSAVYLCASSVPWSGTPIFGPGTRLTVL.

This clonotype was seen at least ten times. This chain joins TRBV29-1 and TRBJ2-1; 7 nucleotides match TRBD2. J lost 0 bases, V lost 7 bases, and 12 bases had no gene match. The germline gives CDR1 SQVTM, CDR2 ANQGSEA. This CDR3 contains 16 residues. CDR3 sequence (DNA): TGCAGCGCCCCAAGGACTAGTTCTAGCTCCTACAATGAGCAGTTCTTC. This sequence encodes CSAPRTSSSSYNEQFF.

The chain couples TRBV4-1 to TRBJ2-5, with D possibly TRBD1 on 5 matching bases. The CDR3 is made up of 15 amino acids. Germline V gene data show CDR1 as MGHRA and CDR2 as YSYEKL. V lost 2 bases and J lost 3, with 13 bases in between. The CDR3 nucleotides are TGCGCCAGCAGCCAAATTCACAGGATGGAAGAGACCCAGTACTTC. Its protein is CASSQIHRMEETQYF.

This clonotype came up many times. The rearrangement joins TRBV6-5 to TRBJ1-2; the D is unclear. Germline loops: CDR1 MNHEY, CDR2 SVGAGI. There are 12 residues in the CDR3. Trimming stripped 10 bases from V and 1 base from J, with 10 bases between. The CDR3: CATSLRNYGYTF. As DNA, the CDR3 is TGTGCCACCAGCCTCCGTAACTATGGCTACACCTTC.

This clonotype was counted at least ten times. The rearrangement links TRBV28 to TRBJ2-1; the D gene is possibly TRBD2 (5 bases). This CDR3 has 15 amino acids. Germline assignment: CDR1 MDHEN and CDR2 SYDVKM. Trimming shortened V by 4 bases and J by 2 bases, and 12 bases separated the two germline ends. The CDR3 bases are TGTGCCAGCAGTTATAGCGCGCTACCCTACAATGAGCAGTTCTTC. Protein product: CASSYSALPYNEQFF. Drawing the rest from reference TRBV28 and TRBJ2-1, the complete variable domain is DVKVTQSSRYLVKRTGEKVFLECVQDMDHENMFWYRQDPGLGLRLIYFSYDVKMKEKGDIPEGYSVSREKKERFSLILESASTNQTSMYLCASSYSALPYNEQFFGPGTRLTVL.

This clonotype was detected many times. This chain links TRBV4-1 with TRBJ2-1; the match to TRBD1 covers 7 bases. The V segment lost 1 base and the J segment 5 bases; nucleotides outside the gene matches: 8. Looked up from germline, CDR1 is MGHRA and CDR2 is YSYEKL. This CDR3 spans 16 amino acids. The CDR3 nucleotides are TGCGCCAGCAGCCAAGGGTTACAGGGGAGAGACAATGAGCAGTTCTTC. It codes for CASSQGLQGRDNEQFF.

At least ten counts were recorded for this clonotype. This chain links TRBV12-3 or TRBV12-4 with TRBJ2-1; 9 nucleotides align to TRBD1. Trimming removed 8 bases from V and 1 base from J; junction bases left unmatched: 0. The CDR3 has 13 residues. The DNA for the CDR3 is TGTGCCAGCGGACAGGGGTCCTACAATGAGCAGTTCTTC. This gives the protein CASGQGSYNEQFF.

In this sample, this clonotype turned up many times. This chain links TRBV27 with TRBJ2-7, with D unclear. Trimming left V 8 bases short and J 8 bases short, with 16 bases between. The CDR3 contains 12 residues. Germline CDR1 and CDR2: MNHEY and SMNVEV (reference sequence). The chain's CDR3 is CASSHSPQQQYF. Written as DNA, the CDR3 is TGTGCCAGCTCTCACAGCCCTCAACAGCAGTACTTC.

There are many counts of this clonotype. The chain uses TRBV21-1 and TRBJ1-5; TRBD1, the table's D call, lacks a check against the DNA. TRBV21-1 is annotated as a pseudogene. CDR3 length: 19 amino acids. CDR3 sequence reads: CASSKERDRRDFCNQPQHF. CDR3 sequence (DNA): TGTGCCAGCAGCAAAGAGAGGGACAGGAGGGATTTTTGCAATCAGCCCCAGCATTTT.

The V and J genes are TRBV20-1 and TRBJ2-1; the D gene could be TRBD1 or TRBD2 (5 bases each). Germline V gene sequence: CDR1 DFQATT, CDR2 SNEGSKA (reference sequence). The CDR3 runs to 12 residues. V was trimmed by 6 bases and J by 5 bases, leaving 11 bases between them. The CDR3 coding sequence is TGCAGTGCCCGGGGCGACAACAATGAGCAGTTCTTC. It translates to CSARGDNNEQFF.

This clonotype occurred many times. The CDR3 is CASSSSGTSDSQYF. DNA of the CDR3: TGCGCCAGCAGCTCGTCCGGGACTAGTGACTCCCAGTACTTC. This chain connects TRBV5-1 to TRBJ2-5; 8 nucleotides line up with TRBD2. Germline V gene sequence: CDR1 SGHRS, CDR2 YFSETQ. V trimming: 3 bases; J trimming: 9 bases; junction bases outside the gene matches: 10. The CDR3 spans 14 residues.

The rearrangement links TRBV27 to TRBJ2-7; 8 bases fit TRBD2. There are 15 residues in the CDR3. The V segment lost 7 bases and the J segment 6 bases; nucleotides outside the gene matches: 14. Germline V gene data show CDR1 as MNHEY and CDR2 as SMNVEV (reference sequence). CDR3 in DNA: TGTGCCAGCACCGGAGGGACTAGTGGATTGGTCGAGCAGTACTTC. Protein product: CASTGGTSGLVEQYF.

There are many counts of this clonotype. CDR3 loop: CSARDPRGGTEAFF. The CDR3 DNA is TGCAGTGCTAGAGATCCTCGAGGGGGCACTGAAGCTTTCTTT. J is TRBJ1-1 and V is TRBV20-1; weak D call: TRBD1 (6 bases). The CDR3 is made up of 14 amino acids. Germline values: CDR1 DFQATT, CDR2 SNEGSKA (reference sequence). Trimming stripped 0 bases from V and 4 bases from J, with 12 bases between.

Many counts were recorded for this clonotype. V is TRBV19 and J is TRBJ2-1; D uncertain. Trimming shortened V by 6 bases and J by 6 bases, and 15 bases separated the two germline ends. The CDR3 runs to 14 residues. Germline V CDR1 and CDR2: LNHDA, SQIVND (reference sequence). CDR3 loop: CASRARKRSNEQFF. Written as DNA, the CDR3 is TGTGCCAGTAGGGCCAGGAAGCGCAGCAATGAGCAGTTCTTC. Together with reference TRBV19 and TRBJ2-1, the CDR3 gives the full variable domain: DGGITQSPKYLFRKEGQNVTLSCEQNLNHDAMYWYRQDPGQGLRLIYYSQIVNDFQKGDIAEGYSVSREKKESFPLTVTSAQKNPTAFYLCASRARKRSNEQFFGPGTRLTVL.

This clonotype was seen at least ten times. CDR3 region: CASSESGQGLDNEQFF. The DNA for the CDR3 is TGCGCCAGCAGTGAGTCGGGACAGGGGCTGGACAATGAGCAGTTCTTC. The chain employs TRBV10-1 and TRBJ2-1; 10 nucleotides line up with TRBD1. The trim removed 0 bases at V and 5 bases at J, leaving 4 bases unmatched. CDR1 is WNHNN, CDR2 SYGVQD, per germline (reference sequence). The CDR3 loop spans 16 amino acids.

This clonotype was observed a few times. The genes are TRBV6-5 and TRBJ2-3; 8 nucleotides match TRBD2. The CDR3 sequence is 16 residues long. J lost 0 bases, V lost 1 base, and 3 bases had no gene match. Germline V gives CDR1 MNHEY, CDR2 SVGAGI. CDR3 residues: CASSYLGGGSTDTQYF. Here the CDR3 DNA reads TGTGCCAGCAGTTACTTGGGCGGGGGGAGCACAGATACGCAGTATTTT.

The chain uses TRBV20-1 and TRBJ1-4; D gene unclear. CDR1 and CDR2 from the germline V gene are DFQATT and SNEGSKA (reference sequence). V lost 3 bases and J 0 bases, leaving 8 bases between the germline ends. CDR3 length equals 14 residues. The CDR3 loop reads CSASVLTTNEKLFF. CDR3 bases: TGCAGTGCTAGTGTGTTGACAACTAATGAAAAACTGTTTTTT.

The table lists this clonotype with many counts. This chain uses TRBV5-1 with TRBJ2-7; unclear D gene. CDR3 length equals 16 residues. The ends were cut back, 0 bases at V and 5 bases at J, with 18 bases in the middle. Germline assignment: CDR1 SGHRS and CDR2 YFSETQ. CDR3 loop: CASSLDPQKSSHEQYF. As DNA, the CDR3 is TGCGCCAGCAGCTTGGATCCGCAAAAGTCATCCCACGAGCAGTACTTC. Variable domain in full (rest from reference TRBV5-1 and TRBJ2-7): KAGVTQTPRYLIKTRGQQVTLSCSPISGHRSVSWYQQTPGQGLQFLFEYFSETQRNKGNFPGRFSGRQFSNSRSEMNVSTLELGDSALYLCASSLDPQKSSHEQYFGPGTRLTVT.

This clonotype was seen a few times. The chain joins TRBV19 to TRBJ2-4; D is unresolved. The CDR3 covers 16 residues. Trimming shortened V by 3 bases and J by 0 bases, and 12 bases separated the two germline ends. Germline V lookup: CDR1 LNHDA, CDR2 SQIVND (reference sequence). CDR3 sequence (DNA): TGTGCCAGTAGTATTATGGTGACCCTAGCCAAAAACATTCAGTACTTC. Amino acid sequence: CASSIMVTLAKNIQYF.

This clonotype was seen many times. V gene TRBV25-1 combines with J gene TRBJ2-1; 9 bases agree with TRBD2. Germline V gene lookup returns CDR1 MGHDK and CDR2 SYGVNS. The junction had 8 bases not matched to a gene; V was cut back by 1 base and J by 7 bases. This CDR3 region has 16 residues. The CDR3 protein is CASSESDRGRGNEQFF. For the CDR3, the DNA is TGTGCCAGCAGTGAATCCGATCGCGGGAGGGGGAATGAGCAGTTCTTC. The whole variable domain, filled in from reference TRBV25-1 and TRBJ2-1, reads EADIYQTPRYLVIGTGKKITLECSQTMGHDKMYWYQQDPGMELHLIHYSYGVNSTEKGDLSSESTVSRIRTEHFPLTLESARPSHTSQYLCASSESDRGRGNEQFFGPGTRLTVL.

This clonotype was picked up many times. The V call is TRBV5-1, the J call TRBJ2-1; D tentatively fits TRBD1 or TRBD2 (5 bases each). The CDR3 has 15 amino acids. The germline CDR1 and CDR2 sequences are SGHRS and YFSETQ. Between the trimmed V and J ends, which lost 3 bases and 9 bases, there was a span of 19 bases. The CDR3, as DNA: TGCGCCAGCAGCTCGGGACGGGCTGGGTCCGCTGAGCAGTTCTTC. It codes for CASSSGRAGSAEQFF.